This T cell receptor (beta chain) was identified during a study of blood T cell repertoires in COVID-19. Study-level information: COVID-19 samples, acute and convalescent, were from the United States, Italy and Spain. The analysed material was cDNA or gDNA that came from T cells, B-cell-depleted T cells, or PBMCs.

The ends were cut back, 4 bases at V and 4 bases at J, with 11 bases in the middle. This CDR3 is 14 amino acids long. Per germline, CDR1 SGHRS and CDR2 YFSETQ. In the authors' methods: Nucleated cell number was recorded as an estimate derived from reference gene primer amplification. Assay used: immunoSEQ multiplex PCR; TCRdb lists only in-frame clones, some missing. That table is the source of V, J and clone size, and D and trimming were worked out from the DNA. The profile shows 250,000 to 300,000 clones, approximately 82% of them singletons. This receptor was identified in a man aged 60 to 75 who had recovered from COVID-19. V and J are TRBV5-1 and TRBJ2-2, with D possibly being TRBD2 (5 bases). Material: peripheral blood. CDR3 amino acids: CASSPDGVTGELFF. The CDR3 nucleotides read TGCGCCAGCAGCCCCGACGGGGTCACCGGGGAGCTGTTTTTT.